Below are 23 T cell receptor beta chains sequenced from a single sample in a study of T cells in Graves' hyperthyroidism and ophthalmopathy. RNA transcripts yielded amplified TCR beta CDR3 regions. Initially, a first-round RT-PCR of the TCR CDR3 employed the HTBI primer set. Each CDR3 protein is one row after TCRdb ran MiXCR on the multiplex PCR reads. Altogether roughly 500,000 distinct CDR3 sequences are present, around 50% being singletons, with the ten largest covering about two fifths. Material for sequencing was peripheral blood or thyroid tissue (not recorded which). The receptors were gathered from an adult woman with Graves' disease, either hyperthyroidism or ophthalmopathy (not recorded which).

In DNA, the CDR3 is TGTGCCAGTAGAGGACAGCCCATGAACACTGAAGCTTTCTTT. It yields the protein CASRGQPMNTEAFF. The chain employs TRBV9 and TRBJ1-1, with D perhaps TRBD1 (6 bases). From germline, CDR1 is SGDLS and CDR2 YYNGEE. V lost 8 bases, J lost 0 bases, and 14 bases lay in between. There are 14 residues in the CDR3.

Ten or more counts support this clonotype. The chain couples TRBV10-3 to TRBJ1-5; D is undetermined. The CDR3 has 12 amino acids. Trimming took off 0 bases at V and 8 bases at J, with 5 bases between the two ends. Germline V gene sequence: CDR1 ENHRY, CDR2 SYGVKD. CDR3 amino acids: CAISESAEPQHF. In DNA, the CDR3 is TGTGCCATCAGTGAGTCGGCGGAGCCCCAGCATTTT.

The V call is TRBV7-2, the J call TRBJ1-2, with TRBD1 identical over 9 bases. The germline V gene encodes CDR1 SGHTA and CDR2 FQGNSA. The CDR3 spans 16 residues. The V and J ends lost 4 bases and 8 bases, in that order; junction bases with no gene match: 14. In DNA, the CDR3 is TGTGCCAGCAGCTCGGGACTGAACAGGGGGCTAGAGGGCTACACCTTC. Translation gives CASSSGLNRGLEGYTF.

This clonotype has more than one count but fewer than ten. V is TRBV2 and J is TRBJ2-2; D assignment may be TRBD1 or TRBD2 (6 bases each). The germline CDR1 and CDR2 sequences are SNHLY and FYNNEI. The V end lost 8 bases, the J end lost 6 bases, and 22 bases lay between the germline ends. The length of the CDR3 is 16 residues. In nucleotides, the CDR3 is TGTGCCAGCTGGAGGGTAGGGGGAAAGAGCGCCGGGGAGCTGTTTTTT. It encodes CASWRVGGKSAGELFF.

A note on this clonotype: A read error may be the cause here, since a much bigger clone is one base away. The chain links TRBV20-1 to TRBJ2-7; tentative D call: TRBD2 (5 bases). This CDR3 spans 13 amino acids. Per germline, CDR1 DFQATT and CDR2 SNEGSKA (reference sequence). Written as DNA, the CDR3 is TGCAGTGCCCGGCGGGCCGCGACCTACGAGCGGTACTTC. Translated, it gives CSARRAATYERYF.

This clonotype was counted ten times or more. The V call is TRBV2, the J call TRBJ1-2, with D perhaps matching TRBD1 (5 bases). Germline lookup yields CDR1 SNHLY and CDR2 FYNNEI. The CDR3 consists of 12 residues. Trimming removed 4 bases at V and 7 bases at J, with 10 bases between. CDR3 loop: CASSVRDSGYTF. For the CDR3, the DNA is TGTGCCAGCAGTGTGCGGGACTCTGGCTACACCTTC.

This clonotype was detected many times. V usage is TRBV5-6 and J usage is TRBJ1-2, with 9 bases aligning to TRBD1. The CDR3 extends over 15 amino acids. Trimming at V came to 1 base and at J to 2 bases, leaving 3 bases not matched to a gene. From germline, CDR1 is SGHDT and CDR2 YYEEEE. DNA for the CDR3: TGTGCCAGCAGCTTGATACAGGGGGCGAACTATGGCTACACCTTC. This codes for CASSLIQGANYGYTF. Combining the CDR3 with reference TRBV5-6 and TRBJ1-2 gives the whole variable domain DAGVTQSPTHLIKTRGQQVTLRCSPKSGHDTVSWYQQALGQGPQFIFQYYEEEERQRGNFPDRFSGHQFPNYSSELNVNALLLGDSALYLCASSLIQGANYGYTFGSGTRLTVV.

The table lists this clonotype with many counts. The chain links TRBV5-4 to TRBJ2-1, with 8 bases that match TRBD1. The CDR3 loop spans 14 amino acids. The V gene's germline CDR1 is SGHNT and CDR2 YYREEE (reference sequence). Trimming cost V 6 bases and J 8 bases; bases outside gene matches: 10. CDR3 in amino acids: CASNPGQGGYEQFF. CDR3 sequence (DNA): TGTGCCAGCAACCCCGGACAGGGTGGGTATGAGCAGTTCTTC.

Many counts were recorded for this clonotype. The chain has TRBV7-9 and TRBJ2-7; D gene uncertain. From germline, CDR1 is SEHNR and CDR2 FQNEAQ (reference sequence). Trimming shortened V by 1 base and J by 0 bases, and 10 bases separated the two germline ends. This CDR3 contains 15 residues. The CDR3 protein is CASSLGTWSSYEQYF. In DNA form, the CDR3 reads TGTGCCAGCAGCTTAGGGACGTGGAGCTCCTACGAGCAGTACTTC.

The chain uses TRBV10-2 and TRBJ1-5, with D unclear. V lost 10 bases, J lost 3 bases, and 16 bases lay in between. CDR1 is WSHSY, CDR2 SAAADI, per germline. The CDR3 totals 14 residues. CDR3 nucleotide sequence: TGCGCCACCGGCCCGACTTCGGCCAATCAGCCCCAGCATTTT. Encoded protein: CATGPTSANQPQHF.

This clonotype was detected only once. The rearrangement uses TRBV20-1 and TRBJ1-2; D call uncertain. This CDR3 comprises 12 residues. V lost 0 bases, J lost 8 bases, and 10 bases lay in between. The germline CDR1 and CDR2 sequences are DFQATT and SNEGSKA (reference sequence). CDR3 protein: CSARDRVGGYTF. The CDR3 DNA reads TGCAGTGCTAGAGACCGGGTTGGCGGCTACACCTTC.

This chain joins TRBV24-1 and TRBJ1-5; D is possibly TRBD1 (5 bases). Germline-derived CDR1 and CDR2 are KGHDR and SFDVKD. The ends were cut back, 5 bases at V and 2 bases at J, with 15 bases in the middle. The CDR3 runs to 16 residues. The CDR3 reads CATSGTGGMGNQPQHF. As DNA, the CDR3 is TGTGCCACCAGTGGAACGGGGGGAATGGGCAATCAGCCCCAGCATTTT.

This chain joins TRBV25-1 and TRBJ1-1, with a tentative D call TRBD1 (6 bases). Between the trimmed V and J ends, which lost 2 bases and 2 bases, there was a span of 12 bases. The CDR3 spans 15 residues. Germline V gene lookup returns CDR1 MGHDK and CDR2 SYGVNS. CDR3 sequence: CASSETGIRNTEAFF. CDR3 DNA sequence: TGTGCCAGCAGTGAAACAGGGATTCGAAACACTGAAGCTTTCTTT.

This clonotype has ten or more counts. The genes are TRBV12-3 or TRBV12-4 and TRBJ2-5; 9 nucleotides align to TRBD2. The ends lost 3 bases at V and 5 bases at J; junction bases unmatched: 7. The CDR3 runs to 15 residues. CDR3 coding DNA: TGTGCCAGCAGTTTGAATGAGGCGGGAGGGGAGACCCAGTACTTC. It codes for CASSLNEAGGETQYF.

This sequence joins TRBV20-1 and TRBJ2-6; no clear D. This CDR3 has 12 amino acids. V lost 6 bases and J lost 4, with 7 bases in between. CDR1 is DFQATT and CDR2 is SNEGSKA in the germline V gene (reference sequence). CDR3 residues: CSARRGANVLTF. Written as DNA, the CDR3 is TGCAGTGCCCGGCGGGGGGCCAACGTCCTGACTTTC.

At least ten counts were recorded for this clonotype. The chain uses TRBV2 and TRBJ2-7, with 7 nucleotides matching TRBD1. Germline V CDR1 and CDR2: SNHLY, FYNNEI. The junction had 6 bases not matched to a gene; V was cut back by 5 bases and J by 2 bases. The CDR3 spans 14 residues. CDR3 residues: CASSPGTATYEQYF. The CDR3 DNA is TGTGCCAGCAGTCCCGGGACAGCAACCTACGAGCAGTACTTC.

The rearrangement uses TRBV27 and TRBJ1-2, with D possibly matching TRBD1 (6 bases). The germline CDR1 and CDR2 sequences are MNHEY and SMNVEV (reference sequence). The CDR3 has 16 residues. The V and J ends lost 8 bases and 2 bases respectively, with 21 bases between them. The CDR3: CASSPQKLTGNYGYTF. For the CDR3, the DNA is TGTGCCAGCTCACCACAAAAACTAACAGGGAACTATGGCTACACCTTC.

There are many counts of this clonotype. V gene TRBV5-1 combines with J gene TRBJ2-5; D may match TRBD1 or TRBD2 (5 bases each). The CDR3 consists of 14 residues. Germline loops: CDR1 SGHRS, CDR2 YFSETQ. The germline V and J ends were trimmed by 3 bases and 2 bases, with 11 bases remaining between them. The CDR3 nucleotides are TGCGCCAGCAGCTCAGGGACGGAACAAGAGACCCAGTACTTC. This sequence encodes CASSSGTEQETQYF.

The rearrangement uses TRBV29-1 and TRBJ2-7; 9 bases agree with TRBD1. The CDR3 has 13 amino acids. V shed 8 bases and J 0 bases; nucleotides not matched to a gene: 5. The germline CDR1 and CDR2 sequences are SQVTM and ANQGSEA. CDR3 loop: CSPGTGSSYEQYF. In DNA form, the CDR3 reads TGCAGCCCCGGGACAGGGAGCTCCTACGAGCAGTACTTC.

This clonotype was detected a few times. Here the CDR3 DNA reads TGCAGCGTTGTCGTGGATATCGACCTCTATGGCTACACCTTC. Translation: CSVVVDIDLYGYTF. This chain connects TRBV29-1 to TRBJ1-2; no firm D call. The CDR3 covers 14 residues. V was trimmed by 4 bases and J by 4 bases, leaving 16 bases between them. Germline CDR1 SQVTM, CDR2 ANQGSEA.

This clonotype appeared many times. The rearrangement links TRBV28 to TRBJ2-5; D is tentatively TRBD1 or TRBD2 (5 bases each). Between the trimmed V and J ends, which lost 4 bases and 2 bases, there was a span of 14 bases. This CDR3 has 15 residues. CDR1 MDHEN and CDR2 SYDVKM come from the germline V gene. This CDR3 is CASSSGRIIQETQYF. The CDR3 bases are TGTGCCAGCAGTTCGGGACGGATCATACAAGAGACCCAGTACTTC.

The chain employs TRBV7-9 and TRBJ2-5, with D perhaps assigned TRBD1 or TRBD2 (5 bases each). This CDR3 has 15 amino acids. The germline gives CDR1 SEHNR, CDR2 FQNEAQ (reference sequence). V was trimmed by 5 bases and J by 5 bases, leaving 18 bases between them. CDR3 DNA sequence: TGTGCCAGCAGCCAAGACGTCCGGGACGGCGAGACCCAGTACTTC. Translation gives CASSQDVRDGETQYF.

This chain uses TRBV19 with TRBJ2-6; the D is unclear. V dropped 4 bases and J dropped 1 base, with 8 bases sitting between them. Germline V gene lookup returns CDR1 LNHDA and CDR2 SQIVND (reference sequence). CDR3 length: 15 amino acids. CDR3 DNA: TGTGCCAGTAGTAAGGTGGGGTCTGGGGCCAACGTCCTGACTTTC. Translating gives CASSKVGSGANVLTF.